The clone carrying this TCR beta chain is called medium-sized based on its frequency. These data come from a study of T cell clusters in autoimmune cytopenias. One tube held mixed TRB-A and TRB-B primer pools for touch-down PCR. One entry per CDR3 protein, without DNA, is what TCRdb gives after re-calling the multiplex PCR reads. Its table lists 8,800 or so distinct CDR3 sequences. Per the germline V gene, CDR1 is MNHEY and CDR2 is SVGAGI. CDR3 length: 15 amino acids. TRB amplification used approximately 250 ng of peripheral blood genomic DNA. The specimen sequenced was peripheral blood. V gene TRBV6-5 combines with J gene TRBJ2-5; TCRdb returns TRBD2, unconfirmable since there is no DNA. The sequence derives from a human donor with an autoimmune cytopenia or autoimmune hepatitis (not recorded which). The CDR3 reads CASSWVASGKETQYF.